The subject of this entry is one T cell receptor beta chain. The target antigen is unknown. Germline V CDR1 and CDR2: LNHNV, YYDKDF (reference sequence). Trimming took off 0 bases at V and 0 bases at J, with 11 bases between the two ends. The CDR3 sequence is 16 residues long. This sample is drawn from a study of T cell responses to AZD1222 COVID-19 vaccine. Study details: Pooled together were second doses at about 4 or about 12 weeks. Findings of the study overall: With two AZD1222 doses given, Spike-specific TCR breadth and depth both rose. Donors, mostly white British, included more females; clonal diversity was possibly underestimated.

Libraries were prepared by immunoSEQ multiplex PCR; TCRdb keeps only in-frame clonotypes and omits some of them. The sample has about 140,000 clones, roughly 90% seen once; the top ten hold just over 5.5%. The origin of this receptor is an adult in good health. This rearrangement joins TRBV15 to TRBJ1-1; D is ambiguous. The specimen comprised peripheral blood, sampled on day 0 of AZD1222 vaccination. CDR3 DNA: TGTGCCACCAGCAGAGATAGACGGACCATGAACACTGAAGCTTTCTTT. Translation: CATSRDRRTMNTEAFF.